This T cell receptor beta chain is from a study of OX40 agonist ivuxolimab in advanced cancers. Study findings and constraints: Nonresponders, in some cases, also had low normalized T-cell clonal expansion. More expanded clones were found, on average, in CD8+ than in CD4+ T cells.

No patient had autoimmune disease or received systemic immunosuppression. Comments on this clone: Its specificity is unknown.

Sequencing was performed with immunoSEQ multiplex PCR; in TCRdb, only in-frame clones are kept and a portion is missing. The sample records about 58,000 clones, more than 70% being singletons. The CDR3 loop spans 15 amino acids. Trimming took 3 bases from V and 5 from J, leaving 13 bases between them. Looked up from germline, CDR1 is WNHNN and CDR2 is SYGVQD (reference sequence). The genes are TRBV10-1 and TRBJ2-2; the D gene is possibly TRBD2 (6 bases). The sequence was obtained from an adult with an advanced solid tumor such as melanoma, head and neck, liver or kidney cancer. This material consisted of CD4+ or CD8+ T cells sorted from blood, taken in a trial of the OX40 agonist ivuxolimab. The CDR3 region is CASSDEGGATGELFF. Here the CDR3 DNA reads TGCGCCAGCAGTGATGAGGGCGGGGCGACCGGGGAGCTGTTTTTT.